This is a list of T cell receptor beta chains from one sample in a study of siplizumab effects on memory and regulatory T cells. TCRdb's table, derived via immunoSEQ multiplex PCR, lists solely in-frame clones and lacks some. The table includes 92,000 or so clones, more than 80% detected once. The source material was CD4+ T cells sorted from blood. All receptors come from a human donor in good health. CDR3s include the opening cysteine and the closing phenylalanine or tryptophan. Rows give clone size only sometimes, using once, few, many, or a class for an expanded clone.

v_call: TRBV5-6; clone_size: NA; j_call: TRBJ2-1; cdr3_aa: CASHVGQYYNEQFF
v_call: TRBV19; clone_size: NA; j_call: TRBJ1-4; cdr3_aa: CASRGLGPNEKLFF
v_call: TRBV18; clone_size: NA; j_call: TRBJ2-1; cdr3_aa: CASSPPVANLNNEQFF
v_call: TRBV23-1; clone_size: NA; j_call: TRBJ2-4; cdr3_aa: CASTLTPGQRLVKNIQYF
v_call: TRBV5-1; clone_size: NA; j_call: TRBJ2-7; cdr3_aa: CASSLTAYEQYF
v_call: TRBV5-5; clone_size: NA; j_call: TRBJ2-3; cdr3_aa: CASSLAGSEDTQYF
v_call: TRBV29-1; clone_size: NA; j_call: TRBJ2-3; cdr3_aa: CSTRLAGATDTQYF
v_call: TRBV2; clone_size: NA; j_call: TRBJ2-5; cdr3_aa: CASGVQETQYF
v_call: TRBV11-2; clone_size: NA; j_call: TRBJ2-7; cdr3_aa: CASSLGPGLAGVVCEQYF
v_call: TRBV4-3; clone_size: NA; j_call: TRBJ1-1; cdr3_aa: CASSQVVGGNTEAFF
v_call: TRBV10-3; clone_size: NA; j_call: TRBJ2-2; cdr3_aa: CAISPLRPSDTGELFF
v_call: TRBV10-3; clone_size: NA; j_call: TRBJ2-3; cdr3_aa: CAISDGGKDTQYF
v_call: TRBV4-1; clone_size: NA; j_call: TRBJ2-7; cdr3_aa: CASSQAGLGKGEQYF
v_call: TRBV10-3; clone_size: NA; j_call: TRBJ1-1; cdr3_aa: CAISQQGNTEAFF
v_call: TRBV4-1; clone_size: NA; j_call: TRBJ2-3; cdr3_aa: CASSQGQGRVTQYF
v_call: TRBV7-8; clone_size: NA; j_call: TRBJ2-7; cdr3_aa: CASSLRLQDEQYF
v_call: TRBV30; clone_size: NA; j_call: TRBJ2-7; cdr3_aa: CAWSTEYEQYF
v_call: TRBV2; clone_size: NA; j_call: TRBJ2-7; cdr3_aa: CASSEESDLQQYF
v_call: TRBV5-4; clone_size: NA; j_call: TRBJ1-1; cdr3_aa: CASSSLSGTANTEAFF
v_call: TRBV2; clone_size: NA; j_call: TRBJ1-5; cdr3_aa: CASSPEGNQPQHF
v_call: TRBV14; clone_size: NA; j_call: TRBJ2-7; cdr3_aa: CASSQRGRFYEQYF
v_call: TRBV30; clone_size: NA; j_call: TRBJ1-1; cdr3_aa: CAWSPRGLDTEAFF
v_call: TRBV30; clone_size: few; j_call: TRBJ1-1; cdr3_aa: CAWIRVNTEAFF
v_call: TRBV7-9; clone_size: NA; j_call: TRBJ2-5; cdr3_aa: CASSGTRGGQETQYF
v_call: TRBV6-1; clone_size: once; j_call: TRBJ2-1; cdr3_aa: CASKYRGRERDSFF
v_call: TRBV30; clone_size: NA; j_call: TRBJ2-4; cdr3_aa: CAWSPAPPRERGDPSQYF
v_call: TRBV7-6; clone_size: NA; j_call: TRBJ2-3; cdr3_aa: CASSPQLDTQYF
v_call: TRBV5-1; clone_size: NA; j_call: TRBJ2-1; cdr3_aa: CASTRVSSGYNEQFF
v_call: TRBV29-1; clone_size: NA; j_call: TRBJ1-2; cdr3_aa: CSVEENGYTF
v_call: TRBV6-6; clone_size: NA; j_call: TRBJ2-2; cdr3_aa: CASSKAGTVPGELFF
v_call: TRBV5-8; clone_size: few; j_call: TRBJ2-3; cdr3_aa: CASSPVGRDTDTQYF
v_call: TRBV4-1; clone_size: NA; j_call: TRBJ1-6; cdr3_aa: CASSQGQGRSYNSPLHF
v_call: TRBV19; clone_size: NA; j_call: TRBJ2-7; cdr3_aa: CATSRTESEQYF
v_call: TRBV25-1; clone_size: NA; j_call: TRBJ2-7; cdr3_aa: CASSEIEQYF
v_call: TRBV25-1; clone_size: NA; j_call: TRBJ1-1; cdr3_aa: CASSLGGQNTEAFF
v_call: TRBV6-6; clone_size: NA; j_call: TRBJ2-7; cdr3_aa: CASSYMDRTYEQYF
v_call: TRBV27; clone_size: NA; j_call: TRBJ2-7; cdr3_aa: CASSLQAGDKEQYF
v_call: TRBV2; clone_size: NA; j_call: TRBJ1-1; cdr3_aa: CASRMTPNTEAFF
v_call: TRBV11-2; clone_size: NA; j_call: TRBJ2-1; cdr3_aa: CASSPGTSGMGEQFF
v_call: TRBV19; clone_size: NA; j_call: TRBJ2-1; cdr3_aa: CASSISSGHRYEQFF
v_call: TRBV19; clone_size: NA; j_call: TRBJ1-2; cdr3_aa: CASSIDRSPGVGYTF
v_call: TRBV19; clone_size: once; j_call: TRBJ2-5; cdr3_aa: CASSIGRSFSQYF
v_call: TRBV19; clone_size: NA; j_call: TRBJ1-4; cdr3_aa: CASSPPGRINEKLFF
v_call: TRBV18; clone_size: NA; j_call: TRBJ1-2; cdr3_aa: CASSQDRGRDYGYTF
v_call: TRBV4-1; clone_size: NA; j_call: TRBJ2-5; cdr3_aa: CASSQGGEETQYF
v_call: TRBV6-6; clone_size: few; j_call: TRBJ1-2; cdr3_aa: CASSYSAGDGGYTF
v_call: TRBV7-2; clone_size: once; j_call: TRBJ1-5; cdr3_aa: CASSPDGQGRNQPQHF
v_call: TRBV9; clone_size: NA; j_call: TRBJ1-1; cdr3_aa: CASSVAVGGNTEAFF
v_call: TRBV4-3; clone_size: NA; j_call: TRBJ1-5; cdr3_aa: CASSQRFNQPQHF
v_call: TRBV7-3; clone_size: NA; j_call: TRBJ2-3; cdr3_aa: CASSLPQREIPRTDTQYF
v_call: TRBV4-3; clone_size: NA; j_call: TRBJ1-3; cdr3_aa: CASSQDWGVGNTIYF
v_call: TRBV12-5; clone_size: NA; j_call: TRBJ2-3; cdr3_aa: CASGLKLDTQYF
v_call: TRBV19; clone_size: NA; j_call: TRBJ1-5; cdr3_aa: CASSIDRVYQPQHF
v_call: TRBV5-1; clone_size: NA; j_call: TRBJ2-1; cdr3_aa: CASSLETSSNNEQFF